The 20 T cell receptor beta chains presented below share a single source sample, sequenced in a study of cytomegalovirus exposure and HLA in healthy donors. Primers included in the PCR were 60 Vbeta and 13 Jbeta primers. Some clones are missing from TCRdb's copy, which holds only in-frame ones; the method was immunoSEQ multiplex PCR. Of 60,000 to 75,000 clones listed, around 76% were seen once; the top ten hold about a fifth. The specimen was PBMCs. These receptors all stem from a woman younger than 45 in good health and CMV-seropositive.

The chain couples TRBV30 to TRBJ1-1, with 11 bases aligning to TRBD1. The CDR3 runs 15 residues. Per the germline V gene, CDR1 is GTSNPN and CDR2 is SVGIG (reference sequence). Unmatched junction bases numbered 7, after V lost 3 bases and J lost 4 bases. CDR3 residues: CAWSRPGTGGTEAFF. The CDR3 DNA follows: TGTGCCTGGAGCCGTCCCGGGACAGGGGGCACTGAAGCTTTCTTT.

The chain joins TRBV30 to TRBJ2-3; TRBD2 might be the D (6 bases). The CDR3 is 14 residues long. Germline CDR1 reads GTSNPN; CDR2 reads SVGIG (reference sequence). V gave up 2 bases and J gave up 2 bases, with 11 bases separating them. The CDR3 nucleotides read TGTGCCTGGAGTTTGGGGGACTCCACAGATACGCAGTATTTT. Protein: CAWSLGDSTDTQYF.

The chain employs TRBV4-1 and TRBJ2-7, with no clear D. CDR1 and CDR2 from the germline V gene are MGHRA and YSYEKL. The length of the CDR3 is 13 residues. V was shortened by 1 base and J by 2 bases, with 6 bases between the two germline ends. The CDR3: CASSQALPYEQYF. CDR3 DNA: TGCGCCAGCAGCCAAGCTCTTCCCTACGAGCAGTACTTC.

The chain uses TRBV7-9 and TRBJ1-2; D unclear. The CDR3 loop spans 14 amino acids. Germline V gene sequence: CDR1 SEHNR, CDR2 FQNEAQ (reference sequence). The V and J ends lost 7 bases and 1 base respectively, with 13 bases between them. The CDR3 loop reads CASTVRSGNYGYTF. The CDR3 nucleotides are TGTGCCAGCACGGTGAGGAGTGGTAACTATGGCTACACCTTC.

There are a few counts of this clone. This chain connects TRBV15 to TRBJ2-7; 7 bases align to TRBD2. V lost 2 bases to trimming and J lost 0 bases; unmatched junction nucleotides: 16. The CDR3 consists of 19 residues. The germline V gene encodes CDR1 LNHNV and CDR2 YYDKDF (reference sequence). Here the CDR3 DNA reads TGTGCCACCAGCAGATCCCTCCCCTGGGCTAGCGGCCTCTCCTACGAGCAGTACTTC. This codes for CATSRSLPWASGLSYEQYF.

The V and J genes are TRBV29-1 and TRBJ2-6; a weak D match, TRBD1 (5 bases). V dropped 3 bases and J dropped 2 bases, with 8 bases sitting between them. The CDR3 has 14 residues. Germline V gene sequence: CDR1 SQVTM, CDR2 ANQGSEA. Here the CDR3 reads CSVDLGPGANVLTF. As DNA, the CDR3 is TGCAGCGTTGACCTGGGGCCTGGGGCCAACGTCCTGACTTTC.

V gene TRBV28 combines with J gene TRBJ1-5; D remains ambiguous. The CDR3 is 15 residues long. Per the germline V gene, CDR1 is MDHEN and CDR2 is SYDVKM. The V end lost 4 bases, the J end lost 5 bases, and 15 bases lay between the germline ends. Here the CDR3 reads CASSSVQYAHQPQHF. In DNA, the CDR3 is TGTGCCAGCAGTTCAGTCCAATACGCCCATCAGCCCCAGCATTTT.

The V gene is TRBV6-6, the J gene TRBJ2-7, with 8 bases aligning to TRBD1. With 6 bases clipped from V and 7 bases from J, the junction kept 8 bases outside the gene matches. The CDR3 consists of 13 residues. CDR1 is MNHNY, CDR2 SVGAGI, per germline (reference sequence). In nucleotides, the CDR3 is TGTGCCAGCAGGAGACAGGGGTCTACGGAGCAGTACTTC. Its protein is CASRRQGSTEQYF.

The J gene is TRBJ1-2, the V gene TRBV28; D is undetermined. The CDR3 loop spans 17 amino acids. V was shortened by 1 base and J by 4 bases, with 19 bases between the two germline ends. Germline CDR1 MDHEN, CDR2 SYDVKM. DNA for the CDR3: TGTGCCAGCAGTTTATACAAGGGTTGGGGAGAGGTCTATGGCTACACCTTC. Translated, it gives CASSLYKGWGEVYGYTF.

This sequence joins TRBV4-1 and TRBJ1-1, with 7 positions matching TRBD1. The CDR3 is made up of 15 amino acids. The V gene's germline CDR1 is MGHRA and CDR2 YSYEKL. The J segment lost 1 base and the V segment lost 5 bases, leaving 7 bases of the junction unmatched. The CDR3 reads CASSVETGTNTEAFF. CDR3 DNA: TGCGCCAGCAGCGTTGAGACAGGGACGAACACTGAAGCTTTCTTT.

V gene TRBV9 combines with J gene TRBJ2-5, with a tentative D call TRBD2 (6 bases). CDR3 size: 16 residues. Trimming shortened V by 0 bases and J by 1 base, and 13 bases separated the two germline ends. Germline CDR1 SGDLS, CDR2 YYNGEE. CDR3: CASSVEEGTRQETQYF. The CDR3 region has the DNA TGTGCCAGCAGCGTAGAGGAGGGGACCCGCCAAGAGACCCAGTACTTC. The entire variable domain, with the rest obtained from reference TRBV9 and TRBJ2-5, is as follows: DSGVTQTPKHLITATGQRVTLRCSPRSGDLSVYWYQQSLDQGLQFLIQYYNGEERAKGNILERFSAQQFPDLHSELNLSSLELGDSALYFCASSVEEGTRQETQYFGPGTRLLVL.

V usage is TRBV6-5 and J usage is TRBJ2-6, with a possible D match to TRBD2 (5 bases). Germline CDR1 is MNHEY and CDR2 is SVGAGI. This CDR3 has 15 amino acids. Trimming left V 7 bases short and J 4 bases short, with 14 bases between. The DNA of the CDR3 is TGTGCCAGCAAGGTGGAGAGGGCGGGGGCCAACGTCCTGACTTTC. Translated: CASKVERAGANVLTF.

The rearrangement links TRBV4-1 to TRBJ1-4, with 10 bases lining up with TRBD1. The CDR3 loop spans 20 amino acids. Germline CDR1 and CDR2: MGHRA and YSYEKL. V was pared by 1 base and J by 0 bases, with 11 bases of the junction left unmatched. As DNA, the CDR3 is TGCGCCAGCAGCCAAGTCCCACCTGGGACAGGGGCTGCAACTAATGAAAAACTGTTTTTT. Translated: CASSQVPPGTGAATNEKLFF.

V usage is TRBV14 and J usage is TRBJ2-1; D possibly corresponds to TRBD2 (6 bases). Germline V lookup: CDR1 SGHDN, CDR2 FVKESK. With 0 bases removed from V and 5 bases from J, the gap between germline ends came to 17 bases. The length of the CDR3 is 17 residues. The CDR3 protein is CASSQDSYGRGNNEQFF. CDR3 DNA: TGTGCCAGCAGCCAAGATTCGTACGGGAGAGGAAACAATGAGCAGTTCTTC.

The rearrangement uses TRBV30 and TRBJ2-1, with 13 bases lining up with TRBD2. J gave up 8 bases and V 6 bases, and 4 bases lay outside the gene matches. CDR1 is GTSNPN, CDR2 SVGIG, per germline (reference sequence). This CDR3 has 13 residues. CDR3 in amino acids: CACRTSGSDEQFF. The CDR3 nucleotides are TGTGCCTGCAGGACTAGCGGGAGTGATGAGCAGTTCTTC.

The CDR3 loop reads CASSLGRRGNSEAFF. CDR3 DNA sequence: TGCGCCAGCAGCTTGGGTCGCAGGGGAAATTCTGAAGCTTTCTTT. This sequence joins TRBV5-1 and TRBJ1-1; TRBD1 is a possible D gene (6 bases). Per the germline V gene, CDR1 is SGHRS and CDR2 is YFSETQ. The CDR3 runs 15 residues. Trimming removed 0 bases at V and 6 bases at J, with 15 bases between.

CDR3 sequence: CASSDEGSGNTIYF. DNA for the CDR3: TGTGCCAGCAGTGACGAGGGTTCAGGAAACACCATATATTTT. The chain carries TRBV6-1 and TRBJ1-3; no clear D. V lost 3 bases and J lost 4, with 10 bases in between. Germline CDR1 and CDR2: MNHNS and SASEGT. This CDR3 spans 14 amino acids.

The J gene is TRBJ2-7, the V gene TRBV9, with D possibly matching TRBD1 (5 bases). Between the trimmed V and J ends, which lost 0 bases and 10 bases, there was a span of 17 bases. Germline loops: CDR1 SGDLS, CDR2 YYNGEE. The CDR3 is 14 amino acids. CDR3 in DNA: TGTGCCAGCAGCGTAGGCAGGGTATCTGGTAGTCAGTACTTC. Amino acids: CASSVGRVSGSQYF.

CDR3: CASSDPQGKYYGYTF. The CDR3 nucleotides are TGTGCCAGCAGTGACCCACAGGGGAAATACTATGGCTACACCTTC. The chain uses TRBV25-1 and TRBJ1-2; 7 bases fit TRBD1. CDR3 length: 15 residues. The germline V gene has CDR1 MGHDK and CDR2 SYGVNS. V lost 3 bases, J lost 3 bases, and 7 bases stayed unmatched.

The chain employs TRBV6-5 and TRBJ1-2, with TRBD1 identical over 10 bases. V was clipped by 5 bases and J by 5 bases; unmatched bases: 5. CDR1 is MNHEY, CDR2 SVGAGI, per germline. The CDR3 has 14 residues. CDR3: CASSRDRGRYGYTF. For the CDR3, the DNA is TGTGCCAGCAGTCGGGACAGGGGAAGGTATGGCTACACCTTC.